These T cell receptor beta chains were read from a single sample in a study of blood T cell repertoires in COVID-19. The assay was immunoSEQ multiplex PCR, and TCRdb's table has in-frame clones only and misses some. Here the sample spans about 180,000 clones, 70% to 90% being singletons. Source material: peripheral blood. The receptor set was obtained from a man aged 45-65 years with active or convalescent COVID-19. The CDR3 runs from the conserved cysteine through the conserved F or W. The D gene is left open where the match is weak. Not all rows give a size; the values are once, few, many and, for expanded clones, a class.

v_call	d_call	j_call	cdr3_length	clone_size	cdr3_nt	cdr3_aa
TRBV5-1	.	TRBJ1-1	15	.	TGCGCCAGCAGCCTTGCAGGGGAGATGAACACTGAAGCTTTCTTT	CASSLAGEMNTEAFF
TRBV4-1	TRBD2	TRBJ2-7	14	.	TGCGCCAGCAGCCAAGCGGGGGGAGCCTACGAGCAGTACTTC	CASSQAGGAYEQYF
TRBV30	.	TRBJ2-7	14	.	TGTGCCTGGAGTGTTGCGGGGCATCCCTACGAGCAGTACTTC	CAWSVAGHPYEQYF
TRBV11-2	TRBD2	TRBJ2-1	15	.	TGTGCCAGCAGGTGGGGGACTAGCGGGATGTATGAGCAGTTCTTC	CASRWGTSGMYEQFF
TRBV29-1	.	TRBJ1-2	12	.	TGCAGCGTTGGTGCAGGGGACTATGGCTACACCTTC	CSVGAGDYGYTF
TRBV11-1	.	TRBJ2-7	15	few	TGTGCCAGCAGCAGCCACGGACAGCCATCCTACGAGCAGTACTTC	CASSSHGQPSYEQYF
TRBV30	.	TRBJ1-5	12	once	TGTGCCTGGAGCCTAGGATCGGGGCCCCAGCATTTT	CAWSLGSGPQHF
TRBV6-4	.	TRBJ2-3	14	.	TGTGCCAGCAGTGACTCATTCGGCACAGATACGCAGTATTTT	CASSDSFGTDTQYF
TRBV27	.	TRBJ2-7	15	once	TGTGCCAGCAGTCCCCCCCCGGGTCTGTCCTACGAGCAGTACTTC	CASSPPPGLSYEQYF
TRBV3-1/TRBV3-2	.	TRBJ1-6	12	.	TGTGCCAGCAGCCGAGAGGGCTCACCCCTCCACTTT	CASSREGSPLHF
TRBV6-1	.	TRBJ1-3	16	.	TGTGCCAGCAGTGAAGCGCTAGGGGTCTTCGGAAACACCATATATTTT	CASSEALGVFGNTIYF
TRBV5-4	.	TRBJ1-3	16	.	TGTGCCAGCAGCTCGGGTGTGGGGGCTCCTGGAAACACCATATATTTT	CASSSGVGAPGNTIYF
TRBV6-5	.	TRBJ2-7	14	.	TGTGCCAGCAGTTACTCACCGGGACTCTACGAGCAGTACTTC	CASSYSPGLYEQYF
TRBV30	.	TRBJ2-1	14	.	TGTGCCTGGAGTGTAGCGGGCTCTTGGAATGAGCAGTTCTTC	CAWSVAGSWNEQFF
TRBV5-1	.	TRBJ2-2	17	.	TGCGCCAGCAGCTCTTCCTCGGCGGGGACGAACACCGGGGAGCTGTTTTTT	CASSSSSAGTNTGELFF
TRBV18	.	TRBJ1-4	13	.	TGTGCCAGCTCACCCAACGAGAATGAAAAACTGTTTTTT	CASSPNENEKLFF
TRBV2	TRBD1	TRBJ1-2	14	.	TGTGCCAGCAGTGTCAGGGGGGCAAACTATGGCTACACCTTC	CASSVRGANYGYTF
TRBV5-5	.	TRBJ2-3	13	.	TGTGCCAGCAGCTTGGGACTGGGAGATACGCAGTATTTT	CASSLGLGDTQYF
TRBV6-1	.	TRBJ1-6	16	.	TGTGCCAGCAGTGAAGCCGTCCTCCTCGTTGATTCACCCCTCCACTTT	CASSEAVLLVDSPLHF
TRBV6-5	TRBD1	TRBJ2-1	15	.	TGTGCCAGCAGTCCCCGGGACAGGGACTTAGATGAGCAGTTCTTC	CASSPRDRDLDEQFF
TRBV6-6	TRBD2	TRBJ2-1	15	.	TGTGCCAGCTTGCCCAATATCGGGAGGCTAGATGAGCAGTTCTTC	CASLPNIGRLDEQFF
TRBV28	TRBD1	TRBJ1-4	14	.	TGTGCCAGCAATAATGCCAGGGGGGATGAAAAACTGTTTTTT	CASNNARGDEKLFF
TRBV5-1	TRBD1	TRBJ1-1	14	.	TGCGCCAGCAGACAGGGACAGTCGAACACTGAAGCTTTCTTT	CASRQGQSNTEAFF
TRBV5-5	.	TRBJ1-4	14	.	TGTGCCAGCAGGGGCGGGGGAGACAATGAAAAACTGTTTTTT	CASRGGGDNEKLFF
TRBV6-5	.	TRBJ2-5	14	.	TGTGCCAGCAGTTACTCCGAGAGGGAGGAGACCCAGTACTTC	CASSYSEREETQYF
TRBV12-5	.	TRBJ1-6	14	.	TGTGCTAGTGGTTTGATTGGGGGCGGTTCACCCCTCCACTTT	CASGLIGGGSPLHF
TRBV12-3/TRBV12-4	TRBD1	TRBJ2-2	13	.	TGTGCCAACCGACAGGGTGACACCGGGGAGCTGTTTTTT	CANRQGDTGELFF
TRBV30	TRBD2	TRBJ2-2	15	once	TGTGCCTGGAGTGTGTACGGGAGGTATACCGGGGAGCTGTTTTTT	CAWSVYGRYTGELFF
TRBV6-1	.	TRBJ2-3	14	.	TGTGCCAGCAGTGAACAGGGGAGCTGGGATACGCAGTATTTT	CASSEQGSWDTQYF
TRBV3-1/TRBV3-2	TRBD1	TRBJ1-5	13	once	TGTGCCAGCAGCCCGATGACAGGGCAGCCCCAGCATTTT	CASSPMTGQPQHF
TRBV28	.	TRBJ1-4	14	.	TGTGCCAGCAACCCCTATGGGAGAAGTGAAAAACTGTTTTTT	CASNPYGRSEKLFF
TRBV9	.	TRBJ2-3	15	once	TGTGCCAGCAGCACCCACTCACAGGTCACAGATACGCAGTATTTT	CASSTHSQVTDTQYF
TRBV28	TRBD1	TRBJ2-3	14	.	TGTGCCAGCAGCCGGGACAGGGGGACAGATACGCAGTATTTT	CASSRDRGTDTQYF
TRBV6-5	TRBD1	TRBJ1-2	15	.	TGTGCCAGCAGGCCCCCGGGACAGGGCGGCTATGGCTACACCTTC	CASRPPGQGGYGYTF
TRBV12-5	.	TRBJ2-2	13	.	TGTGCTAGTGGTTTAGACATGTCCGGGGAGCTGTTTTTT	CASGLDMSGELFF
TRBV7-3	TRBD1	TRBJ2-6	17	once	TGTGCCAGCAGCCCCCCGACAGGGTTTCCGGGGGCCAACGTCCTGACTTTC	CASSPPTGFPGANVLTF
TRBV5-6	TRBD1	TRBJ1-5	16	.	TGTGCCAGCAGCTTGGCCGGACAGGGGAGGAATCAGCCCCAGCATTTT	CASSLAGQGRNQPQHF
TRBV18	TRBD1	TRBJ2-3	15	.	TGTGCCAGCTCACTCCCGGGACAGGCTCACTATACGCAGTATTTT	CASSLPGQAHYTQYF
TRBV7-9	TRBD2	TRBJ2-3	17	.	TGTGCCAGCAGCCCAGGTTTGACTAGCGGGGAGTGGGACACGCAGTATTTT	CASSPGLTSGEWDTQYF
TRBV5-1	.	TRBJ1-2	15	once	TGCGCCAGCAGCTTGGGGGCAGGGGCTAACTATGGCTACACCTTC	CASSLGAGANYGYTF
TRBV19	TRBD1	TRBJ1-5	15	.	TGTGCCAGTAACTGGGGACAGGGCGGCAATCAGCCCCAGCATTTT	CASNWGQGGNQPQHF
TRBV6-5	TRBD1	TRBJ2-5	14	.	TGTGCCAGCAGAGATGGGACAGTCAAAGAGACCCAGTACTTC	CASRDGTVKETQYF
TRBV7-9	.	TRBJ1-5	14	.	TGTGCCAGCAGCCCCAGCGGTGCAAGACAGCCCCAGCATTTT	CASSPSGARQPQHF
TRBV6-5	TRBD1	TRBJ1-3	13	.	TGTGCCAGCATTCGGGACAGGGTTGACACCATATATTTT	CASIRDRVDTIYF
TRBV5-1	.	TRBJ1-2	14	.	TGCGCCAGCAGTTCCCCGGAGGGGGGGCATGGCTACACCTTC	CASSSPEGGHGYTF
TRBV10-2	.	TRBJ2-1	17	.	TGCGCCAGCAGTGGCGGGTTAGGACCCCCTAGCTACAATGAGCAGTTCTTC	CASSGGLGPPSYNEQFF
TRBV29-1	.	TRBJ2-7	16	.	TGCAGCGTCCCTGGGCCCCAGGGGTCGTCCTCCTACGAGCAGTACTTC	CSVPGPQGSSSYEQYF
TRBV6-5	.	TRBJ1-1	12	.	TGTGCCAGCAGGCCCACGTCTGCTGGAGTGTTCTTT	CASRPTSAGVFF
TRBV5-4	TRBD1	TRBJ2-3	16	.	TGTGCCAGCAGCTTCGGCGACAGGGGGCGGGCAGATACGCAGTATTTT	CASSFGDRGRADTQYF
TRBV5-1	.	TRBJ2-6	16	.	TGCGCCAGCAGCTTGTGGAGGTTCTCTGGGGCCAACGTCCTGACTTTC	CASSLWRFSGANVLTF
TRBV11-2	.	TRBJ2-2	14	.	TGTGCCAGCATCATGTCCCGGGGCACCGGGGAGCTGTTTTTT	CASIMSRGTGELFF
TRBV7-9	.	TRBJ1-2	15	.	TGTGCCAGCAGCTTAGGGGCAGGGGCAGACTATGGCTACACCTTC	CASSLGAGADYGYTF
TRBV27	.	TRBJ1-1	12	.	TGTGCCAGCAGTTTTCAGGGCACTGAAGCTTTCTTT	CASSFQGTEAFF